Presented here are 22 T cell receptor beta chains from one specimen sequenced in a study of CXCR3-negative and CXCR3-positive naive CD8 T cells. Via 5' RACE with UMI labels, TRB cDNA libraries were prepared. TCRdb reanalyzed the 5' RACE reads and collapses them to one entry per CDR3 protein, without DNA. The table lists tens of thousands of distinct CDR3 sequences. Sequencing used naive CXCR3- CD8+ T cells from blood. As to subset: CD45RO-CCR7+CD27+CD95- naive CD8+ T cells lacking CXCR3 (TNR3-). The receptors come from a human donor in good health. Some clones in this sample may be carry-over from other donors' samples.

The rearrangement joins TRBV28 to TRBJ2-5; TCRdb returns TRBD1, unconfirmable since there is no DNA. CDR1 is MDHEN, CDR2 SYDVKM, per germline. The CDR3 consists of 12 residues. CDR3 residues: CASSSQGETQYF.

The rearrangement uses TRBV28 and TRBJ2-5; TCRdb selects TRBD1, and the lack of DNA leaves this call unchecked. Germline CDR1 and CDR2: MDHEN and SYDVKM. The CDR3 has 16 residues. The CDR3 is CASSFNPSAGSETQYF.

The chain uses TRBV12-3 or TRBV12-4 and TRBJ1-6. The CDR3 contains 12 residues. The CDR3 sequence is CASSTGVAPLHF.

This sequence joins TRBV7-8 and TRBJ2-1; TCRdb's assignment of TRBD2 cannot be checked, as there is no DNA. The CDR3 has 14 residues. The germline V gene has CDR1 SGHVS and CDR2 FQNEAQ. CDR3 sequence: CASSQRAGYNEQFF. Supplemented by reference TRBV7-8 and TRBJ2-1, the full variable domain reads GAGVSQSPRYKVAKRGQDVALRCDPISGHVSLFWYQQALGQGPEFLTYFQNEAQLDKSGLPSDRFFAERPEGSVSTLKIQRTQQEDSAVYLCASSQRAGYNEQFFGPGTRLTVL.

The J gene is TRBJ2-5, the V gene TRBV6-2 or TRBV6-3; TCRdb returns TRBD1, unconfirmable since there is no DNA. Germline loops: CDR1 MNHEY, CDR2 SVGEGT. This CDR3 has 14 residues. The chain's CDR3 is CASSYGGVLQTQYF.

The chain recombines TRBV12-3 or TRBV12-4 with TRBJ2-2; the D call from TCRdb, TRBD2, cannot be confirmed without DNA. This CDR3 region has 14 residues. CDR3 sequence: CASSFGGYTGELFF.

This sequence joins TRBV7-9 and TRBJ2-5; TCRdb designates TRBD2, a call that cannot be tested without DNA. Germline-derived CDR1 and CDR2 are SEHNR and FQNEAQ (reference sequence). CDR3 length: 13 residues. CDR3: CASRKDSQETQYF.

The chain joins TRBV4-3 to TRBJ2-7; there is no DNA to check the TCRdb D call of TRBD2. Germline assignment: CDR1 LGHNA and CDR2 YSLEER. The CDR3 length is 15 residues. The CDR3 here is CASSQDISGSYEQYF.

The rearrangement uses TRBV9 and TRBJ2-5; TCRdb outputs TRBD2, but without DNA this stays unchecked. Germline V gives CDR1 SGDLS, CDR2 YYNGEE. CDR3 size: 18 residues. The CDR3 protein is CASSHKGLAGVEQETQYF.

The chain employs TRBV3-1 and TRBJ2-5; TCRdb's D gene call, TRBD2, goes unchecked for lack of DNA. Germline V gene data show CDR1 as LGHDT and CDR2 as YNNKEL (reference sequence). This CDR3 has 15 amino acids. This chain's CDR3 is CASSQDFLAGETQYF.

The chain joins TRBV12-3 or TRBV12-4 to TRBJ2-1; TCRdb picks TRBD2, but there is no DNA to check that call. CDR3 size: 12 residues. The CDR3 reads CASTAIGDEQFF.

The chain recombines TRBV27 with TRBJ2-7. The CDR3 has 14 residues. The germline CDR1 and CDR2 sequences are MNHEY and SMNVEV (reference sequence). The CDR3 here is CASGQDGSDYEQYF.

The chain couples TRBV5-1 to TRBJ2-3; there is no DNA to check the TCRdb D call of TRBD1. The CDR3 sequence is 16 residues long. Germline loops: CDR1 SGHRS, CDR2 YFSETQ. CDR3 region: CASSLEGQAFTDTQYF.

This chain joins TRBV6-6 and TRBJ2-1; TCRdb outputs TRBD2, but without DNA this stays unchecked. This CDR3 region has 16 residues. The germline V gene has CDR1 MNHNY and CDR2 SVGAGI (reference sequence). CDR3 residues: CASSAAGAGSYNEQFF.

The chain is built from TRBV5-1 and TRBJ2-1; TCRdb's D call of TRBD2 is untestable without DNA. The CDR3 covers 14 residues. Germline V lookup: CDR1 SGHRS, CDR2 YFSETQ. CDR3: CASMASGYYNEQFF. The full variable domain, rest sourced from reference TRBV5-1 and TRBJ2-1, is KAGVTQTPRYLIKTRGQQVTLSCSPISGHRSVSWYQQTPGQGLQFLFEYFSETQRNKGNFPGRFSGRQFSNSRSEMNVSTLELGDSALYLCASMASGYYNEQFFGPGTRLTVL.

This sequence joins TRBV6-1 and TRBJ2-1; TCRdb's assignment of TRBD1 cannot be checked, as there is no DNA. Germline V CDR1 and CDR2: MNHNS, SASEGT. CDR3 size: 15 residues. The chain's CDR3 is CASSEGTALLNEQFF.

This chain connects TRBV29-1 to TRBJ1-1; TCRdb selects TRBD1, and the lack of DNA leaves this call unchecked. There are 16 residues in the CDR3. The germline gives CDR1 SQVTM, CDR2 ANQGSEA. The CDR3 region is CSVDRDREIFGTEAFF.

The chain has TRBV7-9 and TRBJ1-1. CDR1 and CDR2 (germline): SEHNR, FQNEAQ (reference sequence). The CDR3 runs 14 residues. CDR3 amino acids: CASSLTDLGPEAFF.

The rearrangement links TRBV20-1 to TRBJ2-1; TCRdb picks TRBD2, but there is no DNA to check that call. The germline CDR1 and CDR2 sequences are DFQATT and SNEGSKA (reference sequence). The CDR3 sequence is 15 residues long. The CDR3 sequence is CSAREASGGANEQFF.

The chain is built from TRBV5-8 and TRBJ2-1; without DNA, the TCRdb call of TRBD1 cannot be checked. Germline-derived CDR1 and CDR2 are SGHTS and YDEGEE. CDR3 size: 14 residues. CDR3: CASSLGGQGIEQFF.

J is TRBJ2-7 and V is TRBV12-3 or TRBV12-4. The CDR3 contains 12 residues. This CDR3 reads CASSSSSYEQYF.

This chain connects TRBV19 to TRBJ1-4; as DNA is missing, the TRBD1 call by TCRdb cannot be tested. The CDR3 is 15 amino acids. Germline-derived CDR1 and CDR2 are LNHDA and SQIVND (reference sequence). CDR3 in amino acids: CASGDTGGTNEKLFF.